This T cell receptor (beta chain) comes out of a study of beta chain features in type 1 diabetes. Study-level points and caveats: TCRB CDR3 length was moderately but significantly reduced in all four CD4+ subsets of Type 1 diabetes patients.

Blood was drawn once from each donor into heparinised tubes. The draws averaged about 120 mL. CD4+ cells of the naive, central memory, regulatory and stem cell-like memory types were sorted via CD45RO/CCR7/CD25/CD127/CD95/CD27. With regard to this clone: The antigen is undetermined.

Expressed TCRB transcripts were sequenced because the entire RNA isolate underwent reverse transcription. The assay was immunoSEQ multiplex PCR, and TCRdb's table has in-frame clones only and misses some. The repertoire holds about 16,000 clones, less than 85% seen once, with 0.79% in the top ten. Per germline, CDR1 SGHRS and CDR2 YFSETQ. The CDR3 totals 13 residues. V lost 0 bases and J 4 bases, leaving 7 bases between the germline ends. The chain carries TRBV5-1 and TRBJ1-1, with D possibly matching TRBD1 (5 bases). Sequences were obtained from stem cell memory CD4+ T cells from blood. The sequence was obtained from a man aged 25 to 40 with type 1 diabetes. For the CDR3, the DNA is TGCGCCAGCAGCTTGGAGGGGTCCACTGAAGCTTTCTTT. This gives the protein CASSLEGSTEAFF.